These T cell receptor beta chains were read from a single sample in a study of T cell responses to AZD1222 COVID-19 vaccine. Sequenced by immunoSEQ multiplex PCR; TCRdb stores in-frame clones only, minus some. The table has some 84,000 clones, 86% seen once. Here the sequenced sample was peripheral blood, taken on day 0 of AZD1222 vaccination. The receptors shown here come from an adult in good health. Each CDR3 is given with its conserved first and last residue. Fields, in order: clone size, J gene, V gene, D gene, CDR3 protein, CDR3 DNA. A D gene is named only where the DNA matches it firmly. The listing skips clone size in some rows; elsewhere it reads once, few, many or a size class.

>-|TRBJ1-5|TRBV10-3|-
CAIGDSNQPQHF
TGTGCCATCGGGGACTCTAATCAGCCCCAGCATTTT
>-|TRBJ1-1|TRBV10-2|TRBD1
CASSLDRGDTEAFF
TGCGCCAGCAGCCTAGACAGGGGGGACACTGAAGCTTTCTTT
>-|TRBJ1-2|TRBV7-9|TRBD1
CASSSGTGNYGYTF
TGTGCCAGCAGCTCTGGGACAGGGAACTATGGCTACACCTTC
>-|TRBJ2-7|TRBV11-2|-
CASSQQGYEQYF
TGTGCCAGCAGCCAACAGGGCTACGAGCAGTACTTC
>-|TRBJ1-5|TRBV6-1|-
CASSVSPGGGFGNQPQHF
TGTGCCAGCAGTGTTAGCCCGGGGGGAGGATTCGGCAATCAGCCCCAGCATTTT
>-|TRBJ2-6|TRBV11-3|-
CASSSGQSGANVLTF
TGTGCCAGCAGCTCTGGCCAATCTGGGGCCAACGTCCTGACTTTC
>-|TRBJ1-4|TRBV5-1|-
CASSLVGQDNEKLFF
TGCGCCAGCAGCTTGGTGGGGCAGGATAATGAAAAACTGTTTTTT
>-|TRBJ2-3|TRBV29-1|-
CSVDQGDTQYF
TGCAGCGTTGATCAGGGGGATACGCAGTATTTT
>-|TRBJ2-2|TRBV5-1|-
CASSLGARGTGELFF
TGCGCCAGCAGCTTGGGGGCGAGGGGCACCGGGGAGCTGTTTTTT
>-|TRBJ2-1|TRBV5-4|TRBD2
CASSLWTSGINEQFF
TGTGCCAGCAGCTTGTGGACTAGCGGGATCAATGAGCAGTTCTTC
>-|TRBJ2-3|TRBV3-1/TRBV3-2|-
CASSNTHGSTDTQYF
TGTGCCAGCAGTAATACTCACGGGAGCACAGATACGCAGTATTTT
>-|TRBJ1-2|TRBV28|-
CASAEGTGYTF
TGTGCCAGCGCTGAGGGCACCGGCTACACCTTC
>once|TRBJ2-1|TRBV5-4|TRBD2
CASSSGLAVGYEQFF
TGTGCCAGCAGTTCGGGACTAGCGGTAGGTTATGAGCAGTTCTTC
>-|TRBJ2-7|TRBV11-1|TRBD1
CASSYRTGEFNEQYF
TGTGCCAGCAGTTACCGGACAGGGGAGTTCAACGAGCAGTACTTC
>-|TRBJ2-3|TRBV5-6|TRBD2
CASSRPRASGRRDTQYF
TGTGCCAGCAGTCGTCCCCGGGCTAGCGGGAGAAGAGATACGCAGTATTTT
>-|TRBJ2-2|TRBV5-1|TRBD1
CASSIGDRSTGELFF
TGCGCCAGCAGCATAGGGGACAGATCCACCGGGGAGCTGTTTTTT
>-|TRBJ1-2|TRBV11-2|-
CASSLGVGDGYTF
TGTGCCAGCAGCTTGGGGGTCGGAGATGGCTACACCTTC
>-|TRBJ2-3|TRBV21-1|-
CASSKGIGHTDTQYF
TGTGCCAGCAGCAAAGGAATAGGACACACAGATACGCAGTATTTT
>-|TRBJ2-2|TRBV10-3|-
CAISESRTNSRGTGELFF
TGTGCCATCAGTGAGTCTAGGACGAACTCTAGGGGCACCGGGGAGCTGTTTTTT
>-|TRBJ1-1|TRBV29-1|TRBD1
CSVAPGQGASEAFF
TGCAGCGTTGCCCCGGGACAGGGGGCGTCTGAAGCTTTCTTT
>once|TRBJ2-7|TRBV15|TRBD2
CATSPQGLAVAYEQYF
TGTGCCACCAGCCCTCAGGGACTAGCGGTCGCCTACGAGCAGTACTTC
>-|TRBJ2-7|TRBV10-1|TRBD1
CASRGDREIGEQYF
TGCGCCAGTCGAGGGGACAGGGAAATTGGGGAGCAGTACTTC
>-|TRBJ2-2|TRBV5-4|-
CASSLELHSGPNTGELFF
TGTGCCAGCAGCTTGGAGTTGCATAGCGGACCGAACACCGGGGAGCTGTTTTTT
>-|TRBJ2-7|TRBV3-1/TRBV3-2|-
CASSPPGSYEQYF
TGTGCCAGCAGCCCCCCAGGTTCCTACGAGCAGTACTTC
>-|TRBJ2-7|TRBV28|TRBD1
CASILTGTGVYEQYF
TGTGCCAGCATCCTAACCGGGACAGGGGTCTACGAGCAGTACTTC
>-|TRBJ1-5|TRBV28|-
CASSPALVGQPQHF
TGTGCCAGCAGTCCTGCCCTCGTGGGTCAGCCCCAGCATTTT
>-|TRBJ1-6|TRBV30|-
CAWSAGRGGEYNSPLHF
TGTGCCTGGAGTGCCGGAAGGGGAGGGGAATATAATTCACCCCTCCACTTT
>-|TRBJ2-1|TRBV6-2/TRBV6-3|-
CASSQGASRQFF
TGTGCCAGCAGTCAAGGGGCAAGCCGGCAGTTCTTC
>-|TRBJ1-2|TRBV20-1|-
CSASHTSFYGYTF
TGCAGTGCCAGTCACACAAGTTTCTATGGCTACACCTTC
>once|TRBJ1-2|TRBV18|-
CASSPGQGGGYTF
TGTGCCAGCTCACCGGGGCAGGGTGGAGGCTACACCTTC
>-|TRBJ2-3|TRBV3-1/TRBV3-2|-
CASSHTGGDFNRCRDTQYF
TGTGCCAGCAGCCATACAGGAGGCGACTTTAACCGCTGTAGGGATACGCAGTATTTT
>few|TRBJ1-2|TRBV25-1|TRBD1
CASESARDRTNYGYTF
TGTGCCAGCGAATCTGCCCGGGACAGGACCAACTATGGCTACACCTTC
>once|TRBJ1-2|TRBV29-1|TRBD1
CSVPPRGQGAGYGYTF
TGCAGCGTCCCCCCCAGGGGGCAGGGGGCAGGGTATGGCTACACCTTC
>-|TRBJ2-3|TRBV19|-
CASSIAGDPRKYF
TGTGCCAGTAGTATAGCGGGGGATCCTCGGAAGTATTTT
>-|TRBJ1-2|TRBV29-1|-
CSVDPGRGYGYTF
TGCAGCGTGGACCCGGGACGGGGCTATGGCTACACCTTC
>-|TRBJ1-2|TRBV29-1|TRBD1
CSVVRGRGENGYTF
TGCAGCGTTGTGAGGGGGCGCGGAGAGAATGGCTACACCTTC
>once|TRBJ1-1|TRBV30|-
CAWRRTLNTEAFF
TGTGCCTGGAGACGCACGTTGAACACTGAAGCTTTCTTT
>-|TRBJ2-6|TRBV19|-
CATQESSSGANVLTF
TGTGCCACCCAAGAGAGTTCCTCTGGGGCCAACGTCCTGACTTTC
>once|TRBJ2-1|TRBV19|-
CASWGAGSSYNEQFF
TGTGCCAGTTGGGGGGCGGGGAGCTCCTACAATGAGCAGTTCTTC
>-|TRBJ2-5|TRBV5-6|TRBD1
CASSPWGQQTQYF
TGTGCCAGCAGCCCTTGGGGACAGCAGACCCAGTACTTC
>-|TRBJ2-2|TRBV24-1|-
CATSDRTSWELFF
TGTGCCACCAGTGATCGGACCAGTTGGGAGCTGTTTTTT
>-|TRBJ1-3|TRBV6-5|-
CASNAIGTSNTIYF
TGTGCCAGCAATGCCATTGGGACCTCAAACACCATATATTTT
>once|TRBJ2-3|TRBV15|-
CATSSGTSVDSTDTQYF
TGTGCCACCAGCAGCGGGACATCCGTCGATAGCACAGATACGCAGTATTTT
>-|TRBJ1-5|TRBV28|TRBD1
CASSIYRGGFRPQHF
TGTGCCAGCAGTATCTACAGGGGAGGCTTTCGGCCCCAGCATTTT
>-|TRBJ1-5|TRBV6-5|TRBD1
CASNLQGTNQPQHF
TGTGCCAGCAACCTACAGGGGACCAATCAGCCCCAGCATTTT
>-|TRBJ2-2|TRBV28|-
CASSLPSTGELFF
TGTGCCAGCAGTTTGCCCAGCACCGGGGAGCTGTTTTTT
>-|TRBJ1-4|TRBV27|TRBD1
CASSHDRAEEKLFF
TGTGCCAGCAGTCACGACAGGGCAGAGGAAAAACTGTTTTTT
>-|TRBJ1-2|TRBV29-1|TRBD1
CSGFGQGGRYTF
TGCAGCGGGTTCGGACAGGGTGGGCGCTACACCTTC
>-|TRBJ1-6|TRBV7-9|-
CASSLESATSPLHF
TGTGCCAGCAGCTTAGAATCGGCGACATCACCCCTCCACTTT
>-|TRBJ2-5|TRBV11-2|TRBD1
CASSPGQGLGYRETQYF
TGTGCCAGCAGCCCTGGACAGGGCCTGGGCTATAGAGAGACCCAGTACTTC
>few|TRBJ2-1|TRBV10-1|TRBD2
CASSAGTSGYNEQFF
TGCGCCAGCAGTGCGGGGACTAGCGGCTACAATGAGCAGTTCTTC
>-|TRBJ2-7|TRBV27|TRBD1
CASSARDSSYEQYF
TGTGCCAGCAGTGCCCGGGACAGTTCCTACGAGCAGTACTTC